A selection of T cell receptor beta chains follows, all from one sample in a study of tumor and adjacent non-tumor tissue in lung cancer. In TCRdb, the multiplex PCR reads were re-called with MiXCR into one record per CDR3 protein. This sample carries 110,000 or so distinct CDR3 sequences, 75% of them seen once, and the ten largest clones take 37%. Sequencing used lung tumor tissue. These receptors all stem from a woman between 55 and 75 years old with non-small cell lung cancer. Both conserved end residues are part of each CDR3. The order of the fields is J gene, D gene, clone size, V gene, CDR3 protein, CDR3 DNA. A D gene is named only where the DNA matches it firmly. Size tells how often a clone was seen (once, few, many) or the class of an expanded clone, and some rows leave it out.

J gene: TRBJ1-5
D gene: TRBD1
clone size: -
V gene: TRBV7-2
CDR3 protein: CASSQQTGNQPQHF
CDR3 DNA: TGTGCCAGCAGCCAACAGACAGGGAATCAGCCCCAGCATTTT

J gene: TRBJ2-1
D gene: -
clone size: -
V gene: TRBV4-3
CDR3 protein: CACSQYRARISNEQFF
CDR3 DNA: TGCGCATGCAGCCAATATAGGGCTCGGATTTCTAATGAGCAGTTCTTC

J gene: TRBJ2-5
D gene: -
clone size: -
V gene: TRBV11-1
CDR3 protein: CASSLIQSVTQYF
CDR3 DNA: TGTGCCAGTAGCTTAATCCAGTCGGTGACCCAGTACTTC

J gene: TRBJ2-3
D gene: TRBD1
clone size: -
V gene: TRBV11-3
CDR3 protein: CASSFIRGTDKQYF
CDR3 DNA: TGTGCCAGCAGCTTTATCAGGGGGACGGATAAGCAGTATTTT

J gene: TRBJ2-3
D gene: -
clone size: -
V gene: TRBV11-3
CDR3 protein: CASRRDNGDKQYF
CDR3 DNA: TGTGCCAGCAGACGGGACAATGGGGATAAGCAGTATTTT

J gene: TRBJ2-1
D gene: -
clone size: -
V gene: TRBV4-2
CDR3 protein: CASSRGLTSSSEQFF
CDR3 DNA: TGTGCCAGCAGCCGCGGATTGACATCCAGCAGTGAGCAGTTCTTC

J gene: TRBJ1-1
D gene: TRBD1
clone size: -
V gene: TRBV28
CDR3 protein: CASNIQGSITEAFF
CDR3 DNA: TGTGCCAGCAATATACAGGGGTCGATCACTGAAGCTTTCTTT

J gene: TRBJ2-5
D gene: TRBD1
clone size: -
V gene: TRBV18
CDR3 protein: CASSPPRQGDETQYF
CDR3 DNA: TGTGCCAGCTCACCGCCCCGACAGGGCGATGAGACCCAGTACTTC

J gene: TRBJ2-2
D gene: -
clone size: once
V gene: TRBV4-3
CDR3 protein: CASSGIGWTGELFF
CDR3 DNA: TGCGCCAGCTCCGGGATAGGGTGGACCGGGGAGCTGTTTTTT

J gene: TRBJ1-2
D gene: TRBD1
clone size: many
V gene: TRBV6-2/TRBV6-3
CDR3 protein: CASSYGGGTGRGYTF
CDR3 DNA: TGTGCCAGCAGTTACGGCGGGGGGACAGGGCGAGGCTACACCTTC

J gene: TRBJ2-3
D gene: TRBD2
clone size: many
V gene: TRBV20-1
CDR3 protein: CSARGSGGRTDTQYF
CDR3 DNA: TGCAGTGCTAGAGGTAGCGGGGGGCGCACAGATACGCAGTATTTT

J gene: TRBJ1-2
D gene: -
clone size: -
V gene: TRBV6-2/TRBV6-3
CDR3 protein: CASAQRGSANYGYTF
CDR3 DNA: TGTGCCAGCGCCCAGCGGGGTTCGGCTAATTATGGCTACACCTTC

J gene: TRBJ2-7
D gene: -
clone size: -
V gene: TRBV7-2
CDR3 protein: CASSLAGSSEQYF
CDR3 DNA: TGTGCCAGCAGCTTAGCAGGTTCTAGCGAGCAGTACTTC

J gene: TRBJ2-7
D gene: -
clone size: -
V gene: TRBV20-1
CDR3 protein: CNVRVSASSYEQYF
CDR3 DNA: TGCAATGTTAGAGTTTCAGCGAGCTCCTACGAGCAGTACTTC

J gene: TRBJ1-5
D gene: -
clone size: -
V gene: TRBV20-1
CDR3 protein: CSAYPRQSNQPQHF
CDR3 DNA: TGCAGTGCTTACCCGCGGCAAAGCAATCAGCCCCAGCATTTT

J gene: TRBJ2-7
D gene: -
clone size: few
V gene: TRBV20-1
CDR3 protein: CSARVRGLLAYERYF
CDR3 DNA: TGCAGTGCTAGAGTGAGGGGATTGCTAGCCTACGAGCGGTACTTC

J gene: TRBJ2-4
D gene: -
clone size: -
V gene: TRBV6-2/TRBV6-3
CDR3 protein: CTSSYALSGISKNIQYF
CDR3 DNA: TGTACCAGCAGTTACGCATTGTCAGGGATCTCCAAAAACATTCAGTACTTC

J gene: TRBJ2-7
D gene: -
clone size: -
V gene: TRBV10-3
CDR3 protein: CAICERDRDDEQYF
CDR3 DNA: TGTGCCATCTGTGAGCGAGACCGGGACGACGAGCAGTACTTC

J gene: TRBJ1-4
D gene: -
clone size: -
V gene: TRBV6-5
CDR3 protein: CASSQGREKLSF
CDR3 DNA: TGTGCCAGCAGTCAGGGTAGGGAAAAACTGTCTTTT

J gene: TRBJ1-1
D gene: -
clone size: -
V gene: TRBV6-2/TRBV6-3
CDR3 protein: CACSLYVDTEALF
CDR3 DNA: TGTGCCTGCAGCCTCTATGTGGACACTGAGGCTTTATTT

J gene: TRBJ1-2
D gene: -
clone size: -
V gene: TRBV12-3/TRBV12-4
CDR3 protein: CASSSGTIGDYDYTF
CDR3 DNA: TGTGCCAGTAGTTCCGGGACAATTGGGGACTATGACTACACCTTC

J gene: TRBJ2-7
D gene: TRBD1
clone size: -
V gene: TRBV6-5
CDR3 protein: CASSNAGTGIYEQYF
CDR3 DNA: TGTGCAAGCAGTAACGCCGGGACAGGGATCTACGAGCAGTACTTC

J gene: TRBJ2-7
D gene: -
clone size: -
V gene: TRBV11-3
CDR3 protein: CASRLRQGTSYVQYF
CDR3 DNA: TGTGCCAGCAGGTTGAGGCAGGGGACTTCGTACGTGCAGTACTTC

J gene: TRBJ2-5
D gene: -
clone size: once
V gene: TRBV6-1
CDR3 protein: CACREHRKETQYF
CDR3 DNA: TGTGCCTGCAGAGAGCACAGGAAAGAGACCCAGTACTTC